The T cell receptor beta chain described here comes from a study of cytomegalovirus exposure and HLA in healthy donors (TCRdb year 2017). At the level of the whole study: An earlier analysis of 587 of the donors reported over 250 Gb of sequence data and about 120 million unique TCR beta sequences obtained from about 180 million T cells. Donor age, sex, ethnicity and CMV serostatus were collected together with the repertoire data. The study combined high-throughput TCR immunosequencing, statistical association of individual TCRs with disease status, and machine learning to predict cytomegalovirus infection status. The number of typed donors differed by locus: about 629-630 for A, B, C, DRB1 and DQB1; 500 to 550 for DQA1; about 600 for DPA1; and 450 to 480 for DPB1. In the later analysis, no new phenotypic data were used to find candidate immune exposures; instead, reliance was placed on TCR beta sequences and their occurrence across donors. HLA typing included class I and class II loci at four-digit resolution. Every discovery cohort repertoire had been produced on one sequencing platform. A later genetic analysis used genome-wide SNP genotypes for 398 of the 666 donors, treating that subset as a discovery cohort. The study was designed to test whether signatures of past pathogen exposure could be identified by cataloging public T cell receptors. In addition to the first cohort of 500 to 850 subjects, a separate validation cohort of 130 or so different subjects was used. Roughly 5 DR-DQ haplotypes were handled as single units for association and clustering because linkage in the cohort was strong. Of the roughly 390 genotyped donors, 75% to 85% were placed in the genetic ancestry cluster associated with self-reported Caucasian donors. The T cell repertoires of around 670 subjects were profiled by immunosequencing and related to cytomegalovirus serostatus. Roughly 290 gigabases of sequencing data and tens of millions of unique TCR sequences made up an early release that covered nearly 650 HLA-typed donors. A later analysis re-examined previously published TCR beta repertoires from 610 or so donors and added high-resolution HLA genotyping to investigate patterns of TCR occurrence. An earlier analysis of some 500 of the donors used high-throughput TCR beta sequencing to judge whether each TCR beta V gene segment behaved as functional or pseudogenic. On average, approximately 250,000 unique TCR beta nucleotide sequences were sequenced per donor among roughly 430 genotyped donors of the cohort, with around 19% of those sequences being non-productive. What the research found in general, with its limitations: Roughly uniform sequencing depth across donors was assumed in presence/absence analyses, although this assumption may not hold. While some public TCRs were present in many individuals, most TCR sequences turned up only very rarely across donors. Because counts were too low, roughly 18 rarely observed V segments, including chromosome 9 orphons, were left out of the earlier analysis of several hundred of the donors. Strong co-occurrence of HLA alleles, especially DR and DQ, made assigning TCR associations to individual alleles difficult. A cluster of highly shared sequence variants was judged likely to be a technical artifact of the sequencing pipeline. A further reported finding was that TCR beta sequences accurately predicted the HLA-A and HLA-B alleles for most subjects in the first cohort. It was suggested by the authors that the approach could potentially be generalized to other disease states and immunological phenotypes. Correlated functional status among segregating V segments might reflect linkage disequilibrium, but an unknown experimental factor could not be ruled out. A later analysis associated some 17,000 TCR beta sequences with specific HLA alleles at a false discovery rate of 0.05. In a later analysis, HLA-associated TCR beta chains showed more clonal expansion and lower generation probabilities than non-associated chains that were equally common. A later genetic analysis reported fewer N-insertions in productive TCRs among donors in an Asian-associated ancestry cluster than the roughly 700-donor mean. In the study, some 180 TCR beta chains were listed as associated with cytomegalovirus. Only TCR beta chains were sequenced in this cohort, and the absence of alpha or paired-chain data limited detectable features. An association between a missense DCLRE1C variant and V-gene and J-gene trimming of TCR beta chains was found in a later genetic analysis and replicated in an independent cohort. A later analysis found that TCR association rates varied across HLA loci, with DRB1 alleles showing the most associated TCRs and HLA-C alleles the fewest. Because HLA typing was missing for some donors at each locus, association tests included only the typed subset. In vitro tests confirmed that a few of the cytomegalovirus-associated TCR beta chains recognize cytomegalovirus antigens. The classifier was reported to diagnose cytomegalovirus status with high specificity and sensitivity in both the original and validation cohorts. Broadly in line with IMGT annotations, most TCR beta V segments showed up in productive rearrangements about 87% or about 30% of the time in an earlier analysis of several hundred of the donors. For the cohort, immune exposure information was limited to CMV serostatus. Some IMGT-functional V segments, including TRBV6-2 and TRBV6-3, could not be distinguished by the 87-base-pair reads and were therefore excluded. In a later analysis, several top co-occurrence clusters were reported to appear linked to parvovirus B19, influenza, CMV and Epstein-Barr virus. Most CMV-associated TCR beta chains appeared to be HLA-restricted in a later analysis, and the HLA associations seemed to be driven largely by CMV exposure.

The cohort was made up of several hundred healthy bone marrow donors. At the time of sampling, all cohort members were nominally healthy, though unrecorded immune exposures were likely present. The donor tested CMV seronegative and was one of the 352 seronegative cohort members. A peripheral blood sample was collected from each donor, and TCR beta sequencing was performed on peripheral blood mononuclear cells. Genomic DNA was extracted from the blood cell samples with the Qiagen DNeasy Blood Extraction Kit. The library relied on the immunoSEQ multiplex PCR assay. The multiplex PCR relied on a mix of 60 forward primers for TCR Vbeta segments and 13 reverse primers for TCR Jbeta segments. The CDR3 region of rearranged TCR beta genes was amplified from genomic DNA by a multiplex PCR assay. The amplified TCR beta libraries were sequenced on the Illumina HiSeq System as 87-base-pair reads. Regarding the original processing steps: Across the 700 or so repertoires, a later analysis counted roughly 77 million unique TCR beta chains, 9.5 million to 12 million of which were shared by at least two donors. A nearest-neighbor algorithm error-corrected the raw reads and collapsed the reads into unique sequences, merging closely related sequences to remove PCR and sequencing errors. To assign V, D and J gene segments, CDR3 sequences were aligned to IMGT reference sequences. For a sequence to be retained, at least a six-nucleotide match to both a V gene segment and a J gene segment was required. A rearrangement counted as productive if the CDR3 had no stop codons and remained in frame with V and J, and every other rearrangement counted as non-productive. CDR3 was defined by IMGT convention, running from the second conserved V-encoded cysteine to the conserved J-encoded phenylalanine. The earlier analysis of some 600 of the donors excluded sequences that lacked an unambiguous match to a single V gene segment. An earlier analysis of fewer than 750 of the donors called V segments functional above 56.7% productive rearrangements and segregating when the between-donor standard deviation exceeded 5%. To diagnose cytomegalovirus status from the catalog of TCR beta chain sequences, a statistical classification framework was built. In a later analysis, TCR nucleotide sequences were compared against IMGT/GENE-DB human TR gene sequences so that V and J genes could be assigned. Using the TCRdist pipeline, a later analysis assigned CDR3 sequences along with most-parsimonious VDJ recombination scenarios. In a later analysis, each TCR beta chain was defined by its CDR3 amino acid sequence together with its V-gene family, and reads without a unique V-gene family were excluded. A later analysis removed 600 or so highly shared, low-generation-probability nucleotide sequences to deal with suspected cross-contamination and a sequencing artifact. In a later analysis, a clonal expansion index was calculated for each public chain from normalized within-repertoire ranks of inferred template counts. In a later analysis, generation probabilities were computed with a VDJ recombination model fitted to out-of-frame rearrangements, and the resulting probabilities were checked against IGoR. Hypergeometric tests were used in a later analysis to score TCR-TCR, TCR-HLA and TCR-CMV co-occurrence, with a repertoire-size bias correction applied to the TCR pairs. In a later analysis, false discovery rates were estimated by permuting HLA or CMV assignments 20 times. In a later analysis, co-occurring TCRs were grouped using DBSCAN, and TCRdist sequence similarity was added for clustering within HLA-allele-positive subsets. Repertoires with fewer than 30,000 or more than 120,000 public chains were left out of co-occurrence clustering, as were five repertoires with anomalous nucleotide sharing. TCRdb took over this immuneACCESS table, retaining in-frame rearrangements with V and J assigned. Such tables are incomplete; in checked studies, under half of the missing clones stem from an unresolved V gene, and the remainder is unexplained. That table is the source of V, J and clone size, and D and trimming were worked out from the DNA. The sample has 170,000 or so clones on record, 70% to 90% of them singletons. The ten largest clones capture about 2% of the sample.

From a lookup of the germline V gene, CDR1 and CDR2 are ENHRY and SYGVKD. From the cysteine up to the phenylalanine, the CDR3 has a length of 17 residues. Of the read, only the CDR3 DNA is kept; its 51 bases are in frame from base 1. The junction shows trimming of 11 bases on V and 7 bases on J, and the gene matches do not reach 18 bases of it. A word on this clone: Its antigen is still unknown. No much larger clonotype is one base removed from it; base qualities were not supplied.

The chain links TRBV10-3 with TRBJ2-1; 12 bases in the middle match TRBD2. The origin of this receptor is a woman younger than 35 in good health and CMV-seronegative. The specimen sequenced was PBMCs. CDR3 region: CAGKTGRASGGENEQFF. The nucleotide sequence reads TGTGCCGGTAAGACAGGGAGGGCTAGCGGGGGGGAGAATGAGCAGTTCTTC.